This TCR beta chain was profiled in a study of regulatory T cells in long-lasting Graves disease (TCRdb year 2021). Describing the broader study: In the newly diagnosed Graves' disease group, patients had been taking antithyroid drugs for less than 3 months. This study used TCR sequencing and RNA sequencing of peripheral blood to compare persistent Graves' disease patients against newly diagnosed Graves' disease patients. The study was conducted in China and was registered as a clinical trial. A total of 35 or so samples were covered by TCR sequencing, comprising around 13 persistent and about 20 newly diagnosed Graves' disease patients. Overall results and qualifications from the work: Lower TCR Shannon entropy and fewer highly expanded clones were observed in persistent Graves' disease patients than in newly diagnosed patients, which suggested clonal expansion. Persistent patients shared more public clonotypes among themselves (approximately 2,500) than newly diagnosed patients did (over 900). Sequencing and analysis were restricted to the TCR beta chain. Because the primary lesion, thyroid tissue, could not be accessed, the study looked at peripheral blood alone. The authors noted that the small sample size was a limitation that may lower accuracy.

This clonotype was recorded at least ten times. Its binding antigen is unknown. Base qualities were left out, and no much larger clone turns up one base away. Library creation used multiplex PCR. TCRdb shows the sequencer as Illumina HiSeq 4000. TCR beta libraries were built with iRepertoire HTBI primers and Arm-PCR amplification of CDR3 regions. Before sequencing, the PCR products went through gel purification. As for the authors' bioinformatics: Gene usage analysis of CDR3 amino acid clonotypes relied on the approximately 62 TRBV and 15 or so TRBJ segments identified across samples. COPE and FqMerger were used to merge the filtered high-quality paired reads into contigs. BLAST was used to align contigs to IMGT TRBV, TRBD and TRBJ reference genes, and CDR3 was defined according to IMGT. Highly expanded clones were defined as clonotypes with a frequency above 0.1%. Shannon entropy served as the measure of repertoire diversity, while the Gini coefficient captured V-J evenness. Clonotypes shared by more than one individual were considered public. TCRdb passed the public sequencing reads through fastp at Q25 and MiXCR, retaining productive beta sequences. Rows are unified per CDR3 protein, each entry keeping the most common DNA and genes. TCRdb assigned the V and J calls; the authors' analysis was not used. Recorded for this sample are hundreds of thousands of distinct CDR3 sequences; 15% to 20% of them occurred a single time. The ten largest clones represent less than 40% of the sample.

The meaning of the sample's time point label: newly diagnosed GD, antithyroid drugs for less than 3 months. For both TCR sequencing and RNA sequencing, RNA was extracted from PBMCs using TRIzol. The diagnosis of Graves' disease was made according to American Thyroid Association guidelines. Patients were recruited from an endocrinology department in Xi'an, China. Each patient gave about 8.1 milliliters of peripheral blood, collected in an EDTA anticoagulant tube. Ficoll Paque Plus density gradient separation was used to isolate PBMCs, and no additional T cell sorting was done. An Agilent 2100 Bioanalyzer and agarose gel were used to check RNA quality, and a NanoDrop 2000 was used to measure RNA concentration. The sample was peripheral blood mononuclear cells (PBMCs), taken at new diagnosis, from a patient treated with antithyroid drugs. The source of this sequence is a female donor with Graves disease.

The nucleotide sequence is TGTGCCAGCAGCCTAAACGTCAAGGATACGCAGTATTTT. It encodes CASSLNVKDTQYF. The chain joins TRBV7-9 to TRBJ2-3, with the D gene call left open. V loses 5 bases of germline sequence and J loses 6 bases, and the interval between the two ends is 12 bases. CDR1 SEHNR and CDR2 FQNEAQ were looked up in the germline V gene (reference sequence). CDR3 length: 13 amino acids, cysteine to phenylalanine. Only CDR3 DNA is held: 39 bases, read in frame from base 1.